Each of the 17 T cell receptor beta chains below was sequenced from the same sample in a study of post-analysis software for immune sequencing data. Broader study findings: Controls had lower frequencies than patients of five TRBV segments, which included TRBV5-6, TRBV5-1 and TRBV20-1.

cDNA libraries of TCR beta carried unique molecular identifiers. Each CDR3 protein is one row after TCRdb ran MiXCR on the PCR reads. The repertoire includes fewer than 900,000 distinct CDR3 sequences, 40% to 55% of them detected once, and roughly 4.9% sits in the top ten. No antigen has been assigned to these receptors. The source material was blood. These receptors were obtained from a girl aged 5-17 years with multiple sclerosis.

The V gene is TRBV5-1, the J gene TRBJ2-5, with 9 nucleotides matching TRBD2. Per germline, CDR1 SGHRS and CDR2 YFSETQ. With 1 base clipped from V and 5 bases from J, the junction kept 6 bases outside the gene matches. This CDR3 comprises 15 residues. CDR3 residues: CASSLFAGGDETQYF. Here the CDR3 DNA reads TGCGCCAGCAGCTTGTTTGCGGGAGGGGACGAGACCCAGTACTTC.

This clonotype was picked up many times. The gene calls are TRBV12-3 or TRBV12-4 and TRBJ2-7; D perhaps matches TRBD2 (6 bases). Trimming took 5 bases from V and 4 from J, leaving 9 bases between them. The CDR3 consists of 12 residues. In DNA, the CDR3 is TGTGCCAGCAGTCCGGGGAGGTACGAGCAGTACTTC. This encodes CASSPGRYEQYF.

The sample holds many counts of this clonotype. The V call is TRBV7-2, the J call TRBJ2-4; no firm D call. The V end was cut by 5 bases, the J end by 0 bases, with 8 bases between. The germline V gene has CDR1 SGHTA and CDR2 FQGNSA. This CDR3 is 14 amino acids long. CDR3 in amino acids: CASSGTVAKNIQYF. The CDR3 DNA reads TGTGCCAGCAGCGGTACAGTAGCCAAAAACATTCAGTACTTC.

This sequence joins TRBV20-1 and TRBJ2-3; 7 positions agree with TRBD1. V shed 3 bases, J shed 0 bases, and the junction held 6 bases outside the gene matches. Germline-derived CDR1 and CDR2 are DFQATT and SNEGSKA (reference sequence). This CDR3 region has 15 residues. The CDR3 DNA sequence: TGCAGTGCTAGGACAGGGTTTGCTAGCACAGATACGCAGTATTTT. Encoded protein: CSARTGFASTDTQYF.

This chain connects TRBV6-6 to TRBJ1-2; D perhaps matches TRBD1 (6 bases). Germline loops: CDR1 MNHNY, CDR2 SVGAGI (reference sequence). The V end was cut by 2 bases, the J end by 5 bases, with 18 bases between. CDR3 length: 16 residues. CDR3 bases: TGTGCCAGCAGTTACATCCCTGGGGGCCAGGGATATGGCTACACCTTC. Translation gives CASSYIPGGQGYGYTF.

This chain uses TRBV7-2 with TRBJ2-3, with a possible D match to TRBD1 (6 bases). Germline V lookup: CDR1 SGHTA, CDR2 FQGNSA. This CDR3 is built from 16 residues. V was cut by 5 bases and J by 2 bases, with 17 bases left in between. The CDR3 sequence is CASSLSTGRTTDTQYF. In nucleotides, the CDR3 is TGTGCCAGCAGCCTCTCGACAGGCCGTACCACAGATACGCAGTATTTT.

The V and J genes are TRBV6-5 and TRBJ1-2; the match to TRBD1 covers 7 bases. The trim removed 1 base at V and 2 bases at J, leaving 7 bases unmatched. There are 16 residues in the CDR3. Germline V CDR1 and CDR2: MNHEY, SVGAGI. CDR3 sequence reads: CASSYWEGAQNYGYTF. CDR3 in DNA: TGTGCCAGCAGTTACTGGGAGGGGGCGCAGAACTATGGCTACACCTTC.

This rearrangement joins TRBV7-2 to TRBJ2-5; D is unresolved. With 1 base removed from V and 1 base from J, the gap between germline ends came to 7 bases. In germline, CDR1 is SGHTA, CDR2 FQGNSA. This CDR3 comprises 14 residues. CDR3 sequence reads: CASSLEQSQETQYF. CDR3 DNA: TGTGCCAGCAGCTTAGAACAGAGCCAAGAGACCCAGTACTTC.

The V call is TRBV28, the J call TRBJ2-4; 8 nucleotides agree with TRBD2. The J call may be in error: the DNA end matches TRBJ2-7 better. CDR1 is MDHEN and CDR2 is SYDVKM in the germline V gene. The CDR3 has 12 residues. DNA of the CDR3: TGTGCCAGCAGGCGGGGGGCCGACGAGCAGTACTTC. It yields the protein CASRRGADEQYF.

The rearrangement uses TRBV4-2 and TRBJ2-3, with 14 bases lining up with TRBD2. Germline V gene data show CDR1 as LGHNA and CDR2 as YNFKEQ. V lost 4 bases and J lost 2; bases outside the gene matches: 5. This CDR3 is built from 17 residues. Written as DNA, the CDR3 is TGTGCCAGCAGCCCCGGACTAGCGGGAGGAACCACAGATACGCAGTATTTT. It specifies CASSPGLAGGTTDTQYF.

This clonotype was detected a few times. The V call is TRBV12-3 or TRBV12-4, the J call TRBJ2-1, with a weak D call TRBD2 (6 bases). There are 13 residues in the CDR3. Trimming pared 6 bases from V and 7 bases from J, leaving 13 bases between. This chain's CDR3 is CASSPTRENEQFF. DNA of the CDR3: TGTGCCAGCAGCCCAACCCGGGAGAATGAGCAGTTCTTC.

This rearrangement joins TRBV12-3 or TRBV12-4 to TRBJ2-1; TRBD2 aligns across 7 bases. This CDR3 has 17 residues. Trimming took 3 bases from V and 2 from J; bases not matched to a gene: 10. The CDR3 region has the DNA TGTGCCAGCAGTTTTTGGTATACGGGAGGCCCCTACAATGAGCAGTTCTTC. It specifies CASSFWYTGGPYNEQFF.

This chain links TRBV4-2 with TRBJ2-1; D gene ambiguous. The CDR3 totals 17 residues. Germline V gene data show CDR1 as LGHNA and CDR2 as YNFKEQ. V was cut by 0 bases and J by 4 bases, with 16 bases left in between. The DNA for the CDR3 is TGTGCCAGCAGCCAAGAAATCGGAACTGCCTCATACAATGAGCAGTTCTTC. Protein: CASSQEIGTASYNEQFF.

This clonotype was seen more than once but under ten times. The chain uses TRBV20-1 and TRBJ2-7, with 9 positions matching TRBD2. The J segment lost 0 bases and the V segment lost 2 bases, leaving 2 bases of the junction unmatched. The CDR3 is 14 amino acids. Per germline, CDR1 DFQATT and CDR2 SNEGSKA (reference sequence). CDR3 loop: CSARLAGNSYEQYF. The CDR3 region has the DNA TGCAGTGCTAGACTAGCGGGAAACTCCTACGAGCAGTACTTC.

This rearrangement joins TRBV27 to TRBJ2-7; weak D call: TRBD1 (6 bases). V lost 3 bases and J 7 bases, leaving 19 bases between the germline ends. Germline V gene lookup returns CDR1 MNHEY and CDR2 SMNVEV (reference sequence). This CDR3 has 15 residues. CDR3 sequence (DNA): TGTGCCAGCAGTTTTACAGGGCCCCCCTCGAGGGAGCAGTACTTC. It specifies CASSFTGPPSREQYF.

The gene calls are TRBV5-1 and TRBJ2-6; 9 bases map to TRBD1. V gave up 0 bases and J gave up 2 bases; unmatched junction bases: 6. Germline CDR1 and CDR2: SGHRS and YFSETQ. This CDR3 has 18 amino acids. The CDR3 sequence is CASSLELRQGAGANVLTF. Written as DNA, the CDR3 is TGCGCCAGCAGCTTGGAATTGAGACAGGGGGCTGGGGCCAACGTCCTGACTTTC.

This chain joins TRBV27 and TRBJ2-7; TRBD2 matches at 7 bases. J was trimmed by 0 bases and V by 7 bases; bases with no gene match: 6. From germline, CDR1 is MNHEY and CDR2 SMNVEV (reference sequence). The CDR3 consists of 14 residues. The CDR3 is CASNMGGSSYEQYF. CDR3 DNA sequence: TGTGCCAGCAATATGGGGGGGAGCTCCTACGAGCAGTACTTC.